This is a list of T cell receptor beta chains from one sample in a study of T cells in Graves' hyperthyroidism and ophthalmopathy. TCRdb re-called the multiplex PCR reads with MiXCR, one entry per CDR3 protein. The profile covers a few hundred thousand distinct CDR3 sequences, with roughly 13% appearing a single time and approximately 35% taken by the ten largest. Material for sequencing was blood. The receptor set was obtained from a woman between 40 and 55 years old with Graves' ophthalmopathy. Each CDR3 is given with its conserved first and last residue. The D gene is left open where the match is weak. Size is omitted from some rows. Given values are once, few, many or a class for expanded clones.

clone_size: many
cdr3_length: 17
d_call: -
v_call: TRBV27
j_call: TRBJ1-1
cdr3_aa: CASSLSRGGGVNTEAFF
cdr3_nt: TGTGCCAGCAGTTTATCGAGGGGCGGAGGGGTGAACACTGAAGCTTTCTTT

clone_size: few
cdr3_length: 19
d_call: TRBD2
v_call: TRBV5-1
j_call: TRBJ2-3
cdr3_aa: CASTPWGGVGRKSTDTQYF
cdr3_nt: TGCGCCAGCACCCCGTGGGGGGGTGTAGGACGAAAGAGCACAGATACGCAGTATTTT

clone_size: few
cdr3_length: 16
d_call: -
v_call: TRBV4-1
j_call: TRBJ2-1
cdr3_aa: CASSQEVVATTAEQFF
cdr3_nt: TGCGCCAGCAGCCAAGAGGTAGTGGCCACTACTGCTGAGCAGTTCTTC

clone_size: many
cdr3_length: 14
d_call: -
v_call: TRBV13
j_call: TRBJ1-1
cdr3_aa: CASSFDRSDTEAFF
cdr3_nt: TGTGCCAGCAGCTTTGACAGGTCCGACACTGAAGCTTTCTTT

clone_size: many
cdr3_length: 13
d_call: -
v_call: TRBV2
j_call: TRBJ1-4
cdr3_aa: CASSVGPREKLFF
cdr3_nt: TGTGCCAGCAGTGTAGGACCCAGGGAAAAACTGTTTTTT

clone_size: many
cdr3_length: 17
d_call: -
v_call: TRBV27
j_call: TRBJ1-6
cdr3_aa: CASSHIRGRIYNSPLHF
cdr3_nt: TGTGCCAGCAGTCACATCAGGGGACGAATCTATAATTCACCCCTCCACTTT

clone_size: -
cdr3_length: 18
d_call: -
v_call: TRBV6-1
j_call: TRBJ2-7
cdr3_aa: CASSEAGQLSQRSYERYF
cdr3_nt: TGTGCCAGCAGTGAGGCAGGACAGCTCAGCCAACGCTCCTACGAGCGGTACTTC

clone_size: few
cdr3_length: 19
d_call: TRBD2
v_call: TRBV4-2
j_call: TRBJ2-3
cdr3_aa: CASSQSGTSGGASTDTQYF
cdr3_nt: TGTGCCAGCAGCCAATCGGGGACTAGCGGGGGGGCCTCGACAGATACGCAGTATTTT

clone_size: -
cdr3_length: 13
d_call: -
v_call: TRBV25-1
j_call: TRBJ2-2
cdr3_aa: CASSGRETGELFF
cdr3_nt: TGTGCCAGCAGTGGCAGGGAAACCGGGGAGCTGTTTTTT

clone_size: many
cdr3_length: 14
d_call: TRBD2
v_call: TRBV11-3
j_call: TRBJ2-7
cdr3_aa: CASAGTSVSYEQYF
cdr3_nt: TGTGCCAGCGCGGGGACTAGCGTGTCCTACGAGCAGTACTTC